The 4 T cell receptor beta chains below come from one sample, sequenced in a study of CD8 T cells in ankylosing spondylitis. Whole-study findings and limits: Within ankylosing spondylitis blood, a TCR beta motif made up of eight or nine highly homologous variants appeared to be characteristic.

Their cognate antigens are unknown. TCRdb re-analysed the 5' RACE reads in MiXCR, keeping a single row per CDR3 protein. The repertoire holds 500,000 to 550,000 distinct CDR3 sequences, with about 13% as singletons. Input material: blood, either unsorted or a sorted T cell fraction (not recorded which). The source of these receptors is a male donor with ankylosing spondylitis.

This clonotype has only a few counts. J is TRBJ2-1 and V is TRBV12-3 or TRBV12-4; D possibly corresponds to TRBD1 (5 bases). The V and J ends lost 4 bases and 0 bases respectively, with 13 bases between them. The CDR3 runs to 16 residues. The CDR3 DNA follows: TGTGCCAGCAGTTCTTTAACAGGTAGCTCCTACAATGAGCAGTTCTTC. Translating gives CASSSLTGSSYNEQFF.

The chain has TRBV3-1 and TRBJ1-5; 8 nucleotides align to TRBD1. The CDR3 runs 12 residues. Germline V gives CDR1 LGHDT, CDR2 YNNKEL (reference sequence). V was pared by 3 bases and J by 11 bases, with 3 bases of the junction left unmatched. The CDR3 DNA follows: TGTGCCAGCAGCCAGCACAGGGGGGCCCAGCATTTT. It yields the protein CASSQHRGAQHF.

This chain links TRBV29-1 with TRBJ1-6; D uncertain. Trimming shortened V by 6 bases and J by 7 bases, and 13 bases separated the two germline ends. Looked up from germline, CDR1 is SQVTM and CDR2 is ANQGSEA. The CDR3 consists of 13 residues. CDR3: CSVRVYGNSPLHF. The CDR3, as DNA: TGCAGCGTGAGGGTCTACGGAAATTCACCCCTCCACTTT.

This clonotype was found a few times. This chain joins TRBV7-2 and TRBJ2-1, with D hard to call. Germline CDR1 and CDR2: SGHTA and FQGNSA. Trimming left V 2 bases short and J 2 bases short, with 7 bases between. CDR3 length: 14 residues. The CDR3 here is CASSLTPAYNEQFF. The CDR3 region has the DNA TGTGCCAGCAGCTTAACGCCGGCCTACAATGAGCAGTTCTTC.